This T cell receptor beta chain was sequenced during a study of T cell repertoires in urothelial bladder cancer (dated by TCRdb to the late 2010s). With regard to the full study: Of the approximately twelve resected lesions, three were clinical stage cT0, three were cTa, three were cT1 and three were cT2 or greater. Roughly 13 resected bladder lesions, made up of urothelial carcinoma (UC+) and benign (UC-) specimens, were studied. The study compared TCR repertoire clonality in bladder tumors with that in benign bladder inflammation. About a dozen patients with bladder lesions undergoing transurethral resection were identified prospectively. Findings and caveats that apply to the study as a whole: In carcinoma specimens, up to about 15% of infiltrating lymphocytes were accounted for by a single T-cell clone, compared with 2% to 2.5% in benign specimens. A median tumor infiltrating lymphocyte percentage of roughly 2.2% was observed in carcinoma specimens, compared with around 12% in benign specimens. Urothelial carcinoma specimens contained fewer T cells than benign specimens, with a median of around 6,000 versus 25,000.

The TCR beta chain CDR3 region was sequenced with the immunoSEQ assay. On the authors' methods: For each specimen, the T-cell fraction, clonal dominance, and maximum TCR clone frequency were calculated. This immuneACCESS table, as held by TCRdb, lists in-frame sequences with V and J called but not all clones. Of the missing ones, under half trace to an unresolved V gene in checked studies; the others have no known cause. Clone size and the V and J calls come from that table; the DNA yielded D and trimming. Present in this sample are 8,500 to 13,000 clones, approximately 70% of which were seen just once. The ten largest make up 6.5% to 8.5% of the sample. This clone was found a few times. What antigen it recognizes has not been identified. Base qualities are not recorded, but no much larger clone differs from it by a single base. This sample also contains other DNA sequences that code for the same CDR3.

The CDR3 has 14 amino acids, counting the end cysteine and phenylalanine. Just CDR3 DNA is preserved here, 42 bases in frame from base 1. The germline V gene (reference sequence) yields SEHNR for CDR1 and FQNEAQ for CDR2. Here V drops 5 bases and J drops 5 bases, and the junction holds 3 bases not matched to any gene. Specimens classed as benign (UC-) were resected bladder lesions that contained no urothelial carcinoma. Bladder lesion specimens were collected at transurethral resection and stored at -80C. DNA was isolated from bladder specimens obtained during transurethral resection. Material: tumor-infiltrating cells from bladder cancer. The rearrangement joined TRBV7-9 to TRBJ1-4, and 9 junction bases match TRBD1. This TCR was recovered from a human donor with a benign inflammatory bladder lesion. The DNA reads TGTGCCAGCAGCCTTGGGACAGGGAATGAAAAACTGTTTTTT. This gives the protein CASSLGTGNEKLFF.